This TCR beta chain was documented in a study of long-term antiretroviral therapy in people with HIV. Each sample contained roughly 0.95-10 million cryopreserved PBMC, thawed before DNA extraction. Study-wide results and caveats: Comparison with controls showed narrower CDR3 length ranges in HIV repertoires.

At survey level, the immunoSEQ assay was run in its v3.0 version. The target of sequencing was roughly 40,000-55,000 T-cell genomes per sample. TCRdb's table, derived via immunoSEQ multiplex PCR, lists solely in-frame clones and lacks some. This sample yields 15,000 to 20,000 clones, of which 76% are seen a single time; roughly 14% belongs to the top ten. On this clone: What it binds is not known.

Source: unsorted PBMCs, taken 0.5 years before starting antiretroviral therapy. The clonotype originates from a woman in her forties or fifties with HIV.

In DNA form, the CDR3 reads TGCGCCAGCAGCTTGCACAGCGGGTATAATCAGCCCCAGCATTTT. This codes for CASSLHSGYNQPQHF. The gene calls are TRBV5-1 and TRBJ1-5; D remains ambiguous. The CDR3 runs to 15 residues. V lost 1 base, J lost 4 bases, and 12 bases lay in between. Looked up from germline, CDR1 is SGHRS and CDR2 is YFSETQ.